This T cell receptor beta chain was captured by sequencing in a study of blood T cell repertoires in COVID-19. The overall study: Some COVID-19 samples were acute and others convalescent; all came from the United States, Italy and Spain. In each case, the material was cDNA or gDNA derived from T cells, B-cell-depleted T cells, or PBMCs.

Original processing methods: For nucleated cells, counts were estimated from reference gene primer amplification. Method: immunoSEQ multiplex PCR; TCRdb's copy keeps in-frame clones and lacks some. That table gives V, J and clone size, and the DNA gave D and trimming. Of some 90,000 clones listed, roughly nine tenths were seen once; the top ten hold 8.5% to 10%. Unmatched junction bases numbered 6, after V lost 4 bases and J lost 2 bases. Germline assignment: CDR1 SGHNT and CDR2 YYREEE (reference sequence). CDR3 length equals 16 residues. The sequencing sample was made of peripheral blood. This clonotype originated in a man over 45 with acute or convalescent COVID-19. The J gene is TRBJ2-1, the V gene TRBV5-4, with 10 bases that match TRBD2. The CDR3 DNA is TGTGCCAGCAGCGTACTAGCGGGGTCAACCTACAATGAGCAGTTCTTC. Translated, it gives CASSVLAGSTYNEQFF.